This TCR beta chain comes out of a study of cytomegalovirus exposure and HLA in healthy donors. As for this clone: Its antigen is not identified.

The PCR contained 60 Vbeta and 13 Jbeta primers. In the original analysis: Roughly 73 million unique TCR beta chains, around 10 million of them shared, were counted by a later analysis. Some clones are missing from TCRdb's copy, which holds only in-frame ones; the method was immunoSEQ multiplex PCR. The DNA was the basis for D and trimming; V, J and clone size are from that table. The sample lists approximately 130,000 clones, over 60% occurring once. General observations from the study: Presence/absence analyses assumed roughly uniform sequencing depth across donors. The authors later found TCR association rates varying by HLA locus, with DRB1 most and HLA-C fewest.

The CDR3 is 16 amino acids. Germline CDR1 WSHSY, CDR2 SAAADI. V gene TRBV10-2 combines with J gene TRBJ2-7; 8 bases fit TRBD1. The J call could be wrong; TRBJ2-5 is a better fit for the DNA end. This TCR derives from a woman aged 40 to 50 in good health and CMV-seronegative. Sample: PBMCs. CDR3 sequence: CASSGLLGQGGETQYF. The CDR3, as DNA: TGCGCCAGCAGTGGACTTCTCGGACAGGGTGGCGAGACCCAGTACTTC.